The subject of this entry is one T cell receptor beta chain. Its antigen is not known. PCR employed 60 Vbeta and 13 Jbeta primers. Sequencing used immunoSEQ multiplex PCR; TCRdb keeps in-frame clones, though not all of them. The sample includes about 110,000 clones, around 80% of them seen just once. This sample stems from a study of cytomegalovirus exposure and HLA in healthy donors. Background on the study: An early data release held some 89 million unique TCRs from HLA-typed donors. Study-level findings and limits: HLA alleles showed associations with some 15,000 TCR beta sequences in a later analysis, at a 0.05 false discovery rate.

Trimming cost V 6 bases and J 2 bases; bases outside gene matches: 10. This CDR3 contains 16 residues. CDR1 and CDR2 (germline): SGHTS, YDEGEE. What was sequenced was PBMCs. The rearrangement joins TRBV5-8 to TRBJ2-3; 9 bases are a match to TRBD1. This receptor was taken from a man aged 30-40 years in good health and CMV-seropositive. Here the CDR3 DNA reads TGTGCCAGCACCCTGGGGGGACAGGGCTCCACAGATACGCAGTATTTT. Encoded protein: CASTLGGQGSTDTQYF. Full variable domain (rest looked up from reference TRBV5-8 and TRBJ2-3): EAGVTQSPTHLIKTRGQQATLRCSPISGHTSVYWYQQALGLGLQFLLWYDEGEERNRGNFPPRFSGRQFPNYSSELNVNALELEDSALYLCASTLGGQGSTDTQYFGPGTRLTVL.